In this sample, the clone carrying this TCR beta chain turned up many times. Its antigen is still unknown. The sample originates from a study of T cells after yellow fever vaccination. Whole-study findings and limits: Most primary-vaccination clones recurred post-booster (nearly 98% CD4, roughly 87% CD8).

TCRdb re-analysed the 5' RACE reads in MiXCR, keeping a single row per CDR3 protein. The profile shows 170,000 or so distinct CDR3 sequences, about 6% of them singletons. Germline loops: CDR1 LGHDT, CDR2 YNNKEL (reference sequence). Trimming shortened V by 1 base and J by 0 bases, and 9 bases separated the two germline ends. This CDR3 spans 16 amino acids. The receptor comes from a man younger than 35 who received the YFV17D yellow fever vaccine. The chain combines TRBV3-1 with TRBJ2-2, with TRBD2 as a possible D gene (6 bases). Sequencing used CD4+ T cells sorted from PBMCs, obtained on the day of the first yellow fever vaccination. In nucleotides, the CDR3 is TGTGCCAGCAGCCAAGTGCGGGGAACGAACACCGGGGAGCTGTTTTTT. Translation gives CASSQVRGTNTGELFF.